The sequence of this T cell receptor beta chain was determined in a study of blood T cell repertoires in COVID-19. At the level of the study: There were acute and convalescent COVID-19 samples, and they came from the United States, Italy and Spain.

Authors' methods: It was from reference gene primer amplification that nucleated cell counts were estimated. Clones were sequenced by immunoSEQ multiplex PCR, and TCRdb holds only the in-frame ones, with some missing. That table is the source of V, J and clone size, and D and trimming were worked out from the DNA. This sample has about 360,000 clones, with about 89% found just once. Participants spanned ages about 18 to 95 years and resided in about two dozen US areas. Donors were grouped by their self-reported clinical history. The J segment lost 6 bases and the V segment lost 5 bases, leaving 4 bases of the junction unmatched. Germline V lookup: CDR1 MNHEY, CDR2 SMNVEV (reference sequence). The length of the CDR3 is 13 residues.

The J gene is TRBJ2-3, the V gene TRBV27; 8 nucleotides match TRBD1. The sequence was collected from a man between 40 and 49 years old in a cohort exposed to, infected with or recovered from COVID-19 (not recorded which). Sequencing was carried out using PBMCs or T cells enriched from blood (not recorded which). The CDR3: CASSLQGADTQYF. The CDR3 region has the DNA TGTGCCAGCAGTCTGCAGGGGGCGGATACGCAGTATTTT.